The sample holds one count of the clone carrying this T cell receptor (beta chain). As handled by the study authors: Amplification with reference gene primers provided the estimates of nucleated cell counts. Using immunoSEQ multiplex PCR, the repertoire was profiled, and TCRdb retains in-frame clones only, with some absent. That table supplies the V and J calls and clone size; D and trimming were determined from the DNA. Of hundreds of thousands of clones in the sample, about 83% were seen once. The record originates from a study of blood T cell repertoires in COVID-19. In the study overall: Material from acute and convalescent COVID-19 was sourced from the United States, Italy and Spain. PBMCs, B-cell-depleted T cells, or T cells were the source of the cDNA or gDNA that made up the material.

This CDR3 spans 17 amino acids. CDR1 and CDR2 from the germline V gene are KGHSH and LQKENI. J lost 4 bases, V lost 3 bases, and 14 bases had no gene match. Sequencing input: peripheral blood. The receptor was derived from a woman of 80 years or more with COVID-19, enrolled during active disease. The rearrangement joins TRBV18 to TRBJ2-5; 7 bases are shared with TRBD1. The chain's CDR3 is CASSPYYGGQEGETQYF. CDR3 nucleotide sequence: TGTGCCAGCTCACCGTATTACGGAGGACAGGAAGGAGAGACCCAGTACTTC.